This passage covers 24 T cell receptor beta chains from one sample sequenced in a study of T cell responses to AZD1222 COVID-19 vaccine. Measured with immunoSEQ multiplex PCR; TCRdb has only the in-frame clones, and not every one. The sample carries 130,000 to 150,000 clones, around 90% recorded once. The specimen was peripheral blood, collected 28 days after the second AZD1222 dose. The receptors stem from an adult who received the AZD1222 COVID-19 vaccine.

The rearrangement links TRBV6-2 or TRBV6-3 to TRBJ1-3; no reliable D call. V shed 6 bases and J shed 4 bases, with 7 bases lying between them. The CDR3 covers 12 residues. The germline V gene encodes CDR1 MNHEY and CDR2 SVGEGT. The CDR3 protein is CASSLPGNTIYF. Written as DNA, the CDR3 is TGTGCCAGCAGCCTACCAGGAAACACCATATATTTT.

The chain is built from TRBV7-9 and TRBJ1-1; D unclear. Trimming pared 1 base from V and 3 bases from J, leaving 3 bases between. CDR1 is SEHNR and CDR2 is FQNEAQ in the germline V gene (reference sequence). The CDR3 is made up of 12 amino acids. The CDR3 loop is CASSLEYTEAFF. DNA for the CDR3: TGTGCCAGCAGCTTAGAATACACTGAAGCTTTCTTT. Looking up the rest from reference TRBV7-9 and TRBJ1-1 gives the full variable domain: DTGVSQNPRHKITKRGQNVTFRCDPISEHNRLYWYRQTLGQGPEFLTYFQNEAQLEKSRLLSDRFSAERPKGSFSTLEIQRTEQGDSAMYLCASSLEYTEAFFGQGTRLTVV.

This sequence joins TRBV27 and TRBJ2-3; D remains unclear. Trimming stripped 3 bases from V and 0 bases from J, with 7 bases between. Germline-derived CDR1 and CDR2 are MNHEY and SMNVEV (reference sequence). The CDR3 covers 14 residues. In DNA, the CDR3 is TGTGCCAGCAGTTTCGGCGTTAGCACAGATACGCAGTATTTT. It specifies CASSFGVSTDTQYF.

The V and J genes are TRBV4-3 and TRBJ1-5; D remains unclear. The CDR3 spans 16 residues. Looked up from germline, CDR1 is LGHNA and CDR2 is YSLEER. V lost 2 bases and J 0 bases, leaving 11 bases between the germline ends. The DNA for the CDR3 is TGCGCCAGCAGCCAACATCGCGCGGATAGCAATCAGCCCCAGCATTTT. It translates to CASSQHRADSNQPQHF.

This chain uses TRBV5-5 with TRBJ2-7; D call uncertain. The V and J ends lost 0 bases and 3 bases respectively, with 13 bases between them. The CDR3 sequence is 15 residues long. Germline CDR1 reads SGHKS; CDR2 reads YYEKEE (reference sequence). CDR3 in amino acids: CASSLGAAMGYEQYF. DNA of the CDR3: TGTGCCAGCAGCTTGGGGGCGGCGATGGGCTACGAGCAGTACTTC.

The chain has TRBV27 and TRBJ1-2; no clear D. With 0 bases removed from V and 4 bases from J, the gap between germline ends came to 12 bases. The CDR3 covers 15 residues. In germline, CDR1 is MNHEY, CDR2 SMNVEV (reference sequence). Here the CDR3 DNA reads TGTGCCAGCAGTTTATCTGAAGGAAACAGCTATGGCTACACCTTC. Translating it yields CASSLSEGNSYGYTF.

The rearrangement joins TRBV4-1 to TRBJ2-7; TRBD2 matches 9 bases. The CDR3 is 15 amino acids. The germline V gene encodes CDR1 MGHRA and CDR2 YSYEKL. Trimming cost V 2 bases and J 0 bases; bases outside gene matches: 2. In DNA, the CDR3 is TGCGCCAGCAGCCAACGAGCGGGAGGCTCCTACGAGCAGTACTTC. Translating it yields CASSQRAGGSYEQYF.

The genes are TRBV27 and TRBJ1-2; D might be TRBD1 (5 bases). V was cut by 9 bases and J by 0 bases, with 17 bases left in between. From germline, CDR1 is MNHEY and CDR2 SMNVEV (reference sequence). The CDR3 loop spans 15 amino acids. This CDR3 is CASLGVQGPNYGYTF. The CDR3 coding sequence is TGTGCCAGTTTAGGGGTCCAGGGCCCTAACTATGGCTACACCTTC.

V is TRBV7-9 and J is TRBJ2-3, with 9 nucleotides matching TRBD1. The CDR3 consists of 17 residues. Germline V gene data show CDR1 as SEHNR and CDR2 as FQNEAQ (reference sequence). The J segment lost 0 bases and the V segment lost 3 bases, leaving 7 bases of the junction unmatched. In nucleotides, the CDR3 is TGTGCCAGCAGCTTGGGACAGGGAAGGGGGAGCACAGATACGCAGTATTTT. Translation gives CASSLGQGRGSTDTQYF.

The rearrangement links TRBV4-1 to TRBJ2-3, with 12 bases lining up with TRBD2. Germline loops: CDR1 MGHRA, CDR2 YSYEKL. CDR3 length: 20 amino acids. With 1 base clipped from V and 0 bases from J, the junction kept 11 bases outside the gene matches. In DNA, the CDR3 is TGCGCCAGCAGCCAAGGGGGGCTAGCGGGAGGGTCTGCTAGCACAGATACGCAGTATTTT. Protein: CASSQGGLAGGSASTDTQYF.

The J gene is TRBJ2-5, the V gene TRBV6-2 or TRBV6-3; maybe TRBD1 (6 bases). The CDR3 sequence is 16 residues long. Deletions cut 4 bases from V and 2 bases from J, with 17 bases between. Per the germline V gene, CDR1 is MNHEY and CDR2 is SVGEGT. Here the CDR3 reads CASSSLGTPGQETQYF. The CDR3 region has the DNA TGTGCCAGCAGTTCTCTAGGGACACCGGGACAAGAGACCCAGTACTTC.

This clone has a handful of counts. V is TRBV28 and J is TRBJ1-5, with a weak D call TRBD1 (5 bases). CDR3 size: 13 residues. Germline values: CDR1 MDHEN, CDR2 SYDVKM. Deletions cut 4 bases from V and 6 bases from J, with 10 bases between. CDR3 in amino acids: CASSSPGTQPQHF. The CDR3 DNA is TGTGCCAGCAGTTCACCGGGGACTCAGCCCCAGCATTTT.

The genes are TRBV7-3 and TRBJ2-7; 7 bases are a match to TRBD2. With V trimmed by 5 bases and J by 6 bases, 13 bases remained unmatched. This CDR3 is 15 amino acids long. Per the germline V gene, CDR1 is SGHTA and CDR2 is FQGTGA. CDR3 protein: CASSPRGGERREQYF. DNA for the CDR3: TGTGCCAGCAGCCCAAGGGGAGGGGAGCGTCGCGAGCAGTACTTC.

Written as DNA, the CDR3 is TGTGCCAGCAGCTTAGGGGACAGGGGCTACGAGCAGTACTTC. It encodes CASSLGDRGYEQYF. The genes are TRBV11-2 and TRBJ2-7, with 10 bases matching TRBD1. The ends lost 1 base at V and 3 bases at J; junction bases unmatched: 0. Germline V CDR1 and CDR2: SGHAT, FQNNGV. The CDR3 is made up of 14 amino acids. Using reference TRBV11-2 and TRBJ2-7 for the parts outside the CDR3, the full variable domain is EAGVAQSPRYKIIEKRQSVAFWCNPISGHATLYWYQQILGQGPKLLIQFQNNGVVDDSQLPKDRFSAERLKGVDSTLKIQPAKLEDSAVYLCASSLGDRGYEQYFGPGTRLTVT.

The chain carries TRBV6-2 or TRBV6-3 and TRBJ2-5; D gene ambiguous. From germline, CDR1 is MNHEY and CDR2 SVGEGT. The CDR3 is 14 residues long. Deletions cut 0 bases from V and 5 bases from J, with 10 bases between. CDR3 region: CASSYSFGRETQYF. CDR3 coding DNA: TGTGCCAGCAGTTACTCTTTCGGTAGGGAGACCCAGTACTTC.

The chain is built from TRBV24-1 and TRBJ2-4; no reliable D call. Trimming removed 5 bases at V and 7 bases at J, with 26 bases between. The CDR3 length is 18 residues. Per germline, CDR1 KGHDR and CDR2 SFDVKD. CDR3 DNA: TGTGCCACCAGTGTCCGGGCAGGCGCCCGGAGATTGTCGAACATTCAGTACTTC. This translates into CATSVRAGARRLSNIQYF.

J is TRBJ1-5 and V is TRBV6-5; maybe TRBD1 (5 bases). From germline, CDR1 is MNHEY and CDR2 SVGAGI. The V gene lost 6 bases and the J gene lost 0 bases, with 9 bases spanning the gap. The CDR3 spans 14 residues. This CDR3 is CASRQGYSNQPQHF. Here the CDR3 DNA reads TGTGCCAGCAGGCAGGGCTATAGCAATCAGCCCCAGCATTTT.

The V call is TRBV4-2, the J call TRBJ2-7; D is unclear. Germline V gene lookup returns CDR1 LGHNA and CDR2 YNFKEQ. The CDR3 totals 14 residues. The ends were cut back, 8 bases at V and 0 bases at J, with 14 bases in the middle. As DNA, the CDR3 is TGTGCCAGCCGCGACTCGCACCTCTCCTACGAGCAGTACTTC. Its translation is CASRDSHLSYEQYF.

This rearrangement joins TRBV28 to TRBJ2-3, with TRBD1 matching 7 bases. Germline values: CDR1 MDHEN, CDR2 SYDVKM. The V gene end was trimmed by 5 bases and the J gene end by 2 bases; junction bases not matched to a gene: 7. The CDR3 runs 15 residues. This CDR3 is CASSPDRVPTDTQYF. CDR3 nucleotides: TGTGCCAGCAGTCCCGACAGGGTCCCCACAGATACGCAGTATTTT.

A remark on this clone: The junction departs from germline at one end; a sequencing error may be responsible. This chain joins TRBV7-2 and TRBJ1-6; D gene ambiguous. Germline V gene sequence: CDR1 SGHTA, CDR2 FQGNSA. The CDR3 is 11 residues long. The CDR3 coding sequence is TGTGCCAGCAGCTTGGGTGTTACGGTGTTCTTT. This translates into CASSLGVTVFF.

The chain carries TRBV19 and TRBJ1-3; D is perhaps TRBD1 (6 bases). The CDR3 totals 15 residues. Germline V gene lookup returns CDR1 LNHDA and CDR2 SQIVND (reference sequence). Trimming took off 4 bases at V and 4 bases at J, with 14 bases between the two ends. CDR3 DNA: TGTGCCAGTAGTAACGCGGGGGCGATCGGAAACACCATATATTTT. Its protein is CASSNAGAIGNTIYF.

DNA of the CDR3: TGTGCCACCCGGGGGCAGGGTATGAACACTGAAGCTTTCTTT. Translated: CATRGQGMNTEAFF. The V and J genes are TRBV19 and TRBJ1-1; D might be TRBD1 (6 bases). V was trimmed by 10 bases and J by 0 bases, leaving 15 bases between them. CDR1 is LNHDA, CDR2 SQIVND, per germline (reference sequence). The CDR3 runs 14 residues.

The CDR3 DNA reads as TGTGCCAGCAGCTCTGAAAGGGGGACCGCGAGGAACATTCAGTACTTC. Amino acid sequence: CASSSERGTARNIQYF. V usage is TRBV7-2 and J usage is TRBJ2-4; weak D call: TRBD1 (6 bases). The CDR3 is made up of 16 amino acids. CDR1 is SGHTA, CDR2 FQGNSA, per germline. The V gene lost 4 bases and the J gene lost 7 bases, with 20 bases spanning the gap.

This clone has just a few counts. The chain couples TRBV4-1 to TRBJ2-1; TRBD1 or TRBD2 may be the D gene (6 bases each). The CDR3 is made up of 20 amino acids. From germline, CDR1 is MGHRA and CDR2 YSYEKL. V gave up 2 bases and J gave up 3 bases, with 26 bases separating them. The DNA for the CDR3 is TGCGCCAGCAGCCAAAAAACCGGGGGCCTCGGACTGCTCCTCTACAATGAGCAGTTCTTC. Its translation: CASSQKTGGLGLLLYNEQFF.